This entry is about one T cell receptor (beta chain). The antigen is not known. Amplification of TCR beta CDR3 regions was performed using RNA transcripts as template. Using the HTBI primer set, a first-round RT-PCR was run on the TCR CDR3. TCRdb recomputed calls from the multiplex PCR reads with MiXCR, one row per CDR3 protein. The sample shows about 720,000 distinct CDR3 sequences, 16% of them seen only once. This record comes from a study of T cells in Graves' hyperthyroidism and ophthalmopathy. Study results and limitations: In blood, most of the thyroid clonotypes expanded above 0.001 were also present.

Lactation, pregnancy, other autoimmune disease or uncontrolled infection led to exclusion of patients. Trimming pared 0 bases from V and 4 bases from J, leaving 9 bases between. This CDR3 spans 13 amino acids. From germline, CDR1 is GTSNPN and CDR2 SVGIG (reference sequence). The chain links TRBV30 to TRBJ1-1; D is uncertain. What was sequenced was blood. The receptor's source is a man aged 18 to 30 with Graves' hyperthyroidism. Here the CDR3 reads CAWSVHLGTEAFF. CDR3 nucleotides: TGTGCCTGGAGTGTACATCTGGGCACTGAAGCTTTCTTT. Variable domain in full (rest from reference TRBV30 and TRBJ1-1): SQTIHQWPATLVQPVGSPLSLECTVEGTSNPNLYWYRQAAGRGLQLLFYSVGIGQISSEVPQNLSASRPQDRQFILSSKKLLLSDSGFYLCAWSVHLGTEAFFGQGTRLTVV.